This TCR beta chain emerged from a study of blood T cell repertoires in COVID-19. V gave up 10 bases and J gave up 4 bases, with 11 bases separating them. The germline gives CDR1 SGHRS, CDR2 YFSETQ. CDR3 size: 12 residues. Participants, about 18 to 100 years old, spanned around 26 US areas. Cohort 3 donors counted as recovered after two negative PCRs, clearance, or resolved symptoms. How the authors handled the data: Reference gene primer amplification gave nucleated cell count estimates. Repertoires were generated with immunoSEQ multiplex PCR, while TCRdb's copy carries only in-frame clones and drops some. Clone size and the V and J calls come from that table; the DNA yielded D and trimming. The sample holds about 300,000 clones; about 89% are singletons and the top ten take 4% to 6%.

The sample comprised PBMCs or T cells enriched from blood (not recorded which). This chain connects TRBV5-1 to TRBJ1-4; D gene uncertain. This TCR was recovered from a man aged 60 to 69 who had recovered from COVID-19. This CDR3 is CAGCTDNEKLFF. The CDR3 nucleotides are TGCGCCGGATGTACAGATAATGAAAAACTGTTTTTT.